This record covers a single T cell receptor beta chain. The sample belongs to a study of blood T cell repertoires in COVID-19. Study summary: Collection of acute and convalescent COVID-19 samples took place in the United States, Italy and Spain. PBMCs, B-cell-depleted T cells, or T cells provided the cDNA or gDNA that made up the material.

Authors' analysis steps: Amplification from reference gene primers served as the basis for estimated nucleated cell counts. Repertoires were generated with immunoSEQ multiplex PCR, while TCRdb's copy carries only in-frame clones and drops some. The D gene and trimming were derived from the DNA, and the V and J assignments and clone size from that table. The sample lists roughly 41,000 clones, 88% occurring once. With 3 bases removed from V and 5 bases from J, the gap between germline ends came to 17 bases. The CDR3 runs 16 residues. Germline assignment: CDR1 SGHRS and CDR2 YFSETQ. This sequence was found in a human donor in a cohort sampled during active COVID-19. Sequencing was performed on peripheral blood. The chain combines TRBV5-1 with TRBJ1-4; perhaps TRBD1 as D (5 bases). The CDR3 DNA reads TGCGCCAGCAGCTCCCGGTCGTGGGACTCGAATGAAAAACTGTTTTTT. Amino acid sequence: CASSSRSWDSNEKLFF.